This T cell receptor beta chain appears in the sequencing data of a study of cytomegalovirus exposure and HLA in healthy donors. Regarding the study as a whole: Among donors in an Asian-associated ancestry cluster, a later analysis reportedly found fewer N-insertions than the roughly 700-donor mean. It has been reported that TCR beta sequences accurately predicted the HLA-A and HLA-B alleles of most subjects.

Sampled while nominally healthy, donors likely had unrecorded immune exposures. Amplification used 60 Vbeta primers and 13 Jbeta primers. Assay: immunoSEQ multiplex PCR; the TCRdb copy retains only in-frame clones and omits some. Seen here are 150,000 to 170,000 clones, about 80% observed once, and the top ten hold over 10%. A remark on this clone: Its antigen is as yet unknown.

Sample: PBMCs. The TCR originated in a man younger than 45 in good health and CMV-seropositive.

DNA for the CDR3: TGCGCCAGCAGCCTAGGGACAGGGGGCGAGTATCCCACCCGAATGAACACTGAAGCTTTCTTT. Translating it yields CASSLGTGGEYPTRMNTEAFF. J is TRBJ1-1 and V is TRBV5-1; 12 bases are shared with TRBD1. CDR1 SGHRS and CDR2 YFSETQ come from the germline V gene. This CDR3 region has 21 residues. Trimming took 4 bases from V and 0 from J; bases not matched to a gene: 19.